This T cell receptor (beta chain) was recorded in a study of T cell responses to AZD1222 COVID-19 vaccine. Using immunoSEQ multiplex PCR, the repertoire was profiled, and TCRdb retains in-frame clones only, with some absent. Among approximately 140,000 clones listed, 90% were seen once. The CDR3 length is 15 residues. Germline V CDR1 and CDR2: MNHEY, SVGAGI. Between the trimmed V and J ends, which lost 6 bases and 0 bases, there was a span of 14 bases. A word on this clone: The antigen is not known.

The study, taken as a whole, reports: The study reported that nearly half of spike-specific TCRs target unmutated variant regions. The donors showed a predominance of white British ancestry and of females, with possible underestimation of clonal diversity. An increase in Spike-specific TCR breadth and depth was observed after two AZD1222 doses.

The sequenced sample was peripheral blood, obtained 28 days after the second AZD1222 dose. The clonotype comes from an adult who received the AZD1222 COVID-19 vaccine. The genes are TRBV6-5 and TRBJ1-1; D possibly corresponds to TRBD1 (5 bases). The DNA of the CDR3 is TGTGCCAGCAGCCTATCGACAGCCATGAACACTGAAGCTTTCTTT. Translation gives CASSLSTAMNTEAFF.